The TCR beta chain described here comes from a study of glioma-infiltrating T cells. Whole-study results and caveats: Tissue and blood shared very few CDR3 sequences.

The CDR3 is 14 amino acids. Trimming pared 5 bases from V and 1 base from J, leaving 10 bases between. Germline CDR1 and CDR2: SGHTA and FQGTGA. This clonotype was seen a handful of times. As yet, its antigen is unknown. Amplification of TCR alpha and beta CDR3 regions from RNA used iRepertoire nested multiplex PCR. TCRdb independently ran MiXCR on the multiplex PCR reads; one entry per CDR3 protein. The sample lists more than 350,000 distinct CDR3 sequences, about two fifths occurring once. The TCR comes from a human donor with low-grade glioma or glioblastoma, undergoing nonglioma brain surgery, or in good health (not recorded which). Sequences were obtained from glioma tissue, nonneoplastic brain tissue, or PBMCs (not recorded which). The chain recombines TRBV7-3 with TRBJ2-3, with no clear D. CDR3 coding DNA: TGTGCCAGCAGCCGAGGCGGACGCACAGATACGCAGTATTTT. This codes for CASSRGGRTDTQYF.